Below, 29 T cell receptor beta chains from the same sample are listed, as sequenced in a study of shared clonotypes between healthy human individuals. Assay: immunoSEQ multiplex PCR; the TCRdb copy retains only in-frame clones and omits some. The sample carries around 1.1 million clones, about 80% recorded once. The sample consisted of memory CD4+ T cells from PBMCs. Subset reported: CD45RA-negative fraction. All receptors come from a man aged 18 to 29 in good health. Some clones in this sample may be carry-over from other donors' samples.

The rearrangement joins TRBV10-1 to TRBJ2-7, with 7 bases matching TRBD1. The V gene end was trimmed by 8 bases and the J gene end by 3 bases; junction bases not matched to a gene: 13. Looked up from germline, CDR1 is WNHNN and CDR2 is SYGVQD (reference sequence). This CDR3 contains 15 residues. The CDR3 coding sequence is TGCGCCAGCGGTCCTATCGGACAGGATAGCTACGAGCAGTACTTC. It codes for CASGPIGQDSYEQYF.

V is TRBV4-2 and J is TRBJ2-3; tentative D call: TRBD1 (7 bases). V was shortened by 1 base and J by 0 bases, with 11 bases between the two germline ends. This CDR3 region has 16 residues. Germline V gene sequence: CDR1 LGHNA, CDR2 YNFKEQ. The CDR3 DNA is TGTGCCAGCAGCCAAGTCCAGGGGGGTAGCACAGATACGCAGTATTTT. This encodes CASSQVQGGSTDTQYF.

The genes are TRBV6-5 and TRBJ2-5, with 9 bases lining up with TRBD1. J gave up 5 bases and V 5 bases, and 9 bases lay outside the gene matches. CDR1 and CDR2 from the germline V gene are MNHEY and SVGAGI. The CDR3 is 15 amino acids. The CDR3 is CASSRRDRVGETQYF. The CDR3 nucleotides are TGTGCCAGCAGTCGAAGGGACAGGGTGGGCGAGACCCAGTACTTC.

The chain has TRBV7-8 and TRBJ2-2; TRBD1 is a possible D gene (5 bases). Germline values: CDR1 SGHVS, CDR2 FQNEAQ. The CDR3 is 12 amino acids. V lost 5 bases, J lost 14 bases, and 15 bases lay in between. CDR3 sequence (DNA): TGTGCCAGCAGCCTTCAGGATAGGACACTGTTTTTT. Its protein is CASSLQDRTLFF.

V usage is TRBV9 and J usage is TRBJ2-2, with TRBD2 matching over 13 bases. J was trimmed by 0 bases and V by 6 bases; bases with no gene match: 8. The germline CDR1 and CDR2 sequences are SGDLS and YYNGEE. The CDR3 covers 18 residues. This chain's CDR3 is CASIWGLAGLPNTGELFF. The CDR3 DNA is TGTGCCAGCATTTGGGGACTAGCGGGACTACCGAACACCGGGGAGCTGTTTTTT.

This clone was observed a handful of times. V gene TRBV18 combines with J gene TRBJ2-7; possibly TRBD1 for D (6 bases). Germline-derived CDR1 and CDR2 are KGHSH and LQKENI. The V gene lost 3 bases and the J gene lost 2 bases, with 14 bases spanning the gap. CDR3 length equals 15 residues. The CDR3 region is CASSPRPGVPYEQYF. For the CDR3, the DNA is TGTGCCAGCTCACCTCGCCCAGGGGTTCCCTACGAGCAGTACTTC.

This clone was seen at least ten times. The chain employs TRBV5-1 and TRBJ2-2; no clear D gene. The germline CDR1 and CDR2 sequences are SGHRS and YFSETQ. The CDR3 is made up of 15 amino acids. V lost 0 bases to trimming and J lost 3 bases, with 9 bases between them. The CDR3 reads CASSLGQRYTGELFF. The CDR3 DNA sequence: TGCGCCAGCAGCTTGGGGCAGAGATACACCGGGGAGCTGTTTTTT.

The rearrangement uses TRBV9 and TRBJ2-1; tentatively, D is TRBD1 (5 bases). V lost 4 bases and J 4 bases, leaving 12 bases between the germline ends. Germline V gene sequence: CDR1 SGDLS, CDR2 YYNGEE. CDR3 size: 14 residues. The CDR3, as DNA: TGTGCCAGCAGCTCCCGAACAGGATACAATGAGCAGTTCTTC. This encodes CASSSRTGYNEQFF.

The chain carries TRBV27 and TRBJ2-2; D is perhaps TRBD2 (5 bases). The CDR3 spans 16 residues. Trimming left V 6 bases short and J 2 bases short, with 16 bases between. CDR1 and CDR2 from the germline V gene are MNHEY and SMNVEV (reference sequence). Written as DNA, the CDR3 is TGTGCCAGCAGCCCCTGGGGTAGCGAAAACACCGGGGAGCTGTTTTTT. Its protein product is CASSPWGSENTGELFF.

The chain has TRBV12-5 and TRBJ2-3; 8 positions agree with TRBD2. J gave up 4 bases and V 9 bases, and 12 bases lay outside the gene matches. The CDR3 extends over 15 amino acids. The germline V gene encodes CDR1 LGHNT and CDR2 FRNRAP. CDR3 loop: CASSRTGTSADTQYF. CDR3 nucleotides: TGTGCTAGCAGTCGAACCGGGACTAGTGCAGATACGCAGTATTTT.

This chain links TRBV13 with TRBJ1-1, with D hard to call. The CDR3 totals 14 residues. Trimming stripped 2 bases from V and 5 bases from J, with 12 bases between. CDR1 is PRHDT and CDR2 is FYEKMQ in the germline V gene (reference sequence). For the CDR3, the DNA is TGTGCCAGCAGCTTAATCGGGCGAAGGACTGAAGCTTTCTTT. The encoded protein is CASSLIGRRTEAFF.

The V and J genes are TRBV2 and TRBJ1-2; unclear D gene. CDR3 length: 13 amino acids. Germline V gene lookup returns CDR1 SNHLY and CDR2 FYNNEI. Trimming removed 6 bases from V and 0 bases from J, with 8 bases in between. In DNA form, the CDR3 reads TGTGCCAGCAGCCCCAGATCTAACTATGGCTACACCTTC. Protein product: CASSPRSNYGYTF.

The chain couples TRBV4-2 to TRBJ1-4; weak D call: TRBD1 (5 bases). Germline CDR1 LGHNA, CDR2 YNFKEQ. The length of the CDR3 is 15 residues. Trimming shortened V by 4 bases and J by 6 bases, and 15 bases separated the two germline ends. The chain's CDR3 is CASSRGDDQDEKLFF. In nucleotides, the CDR3 is TGTGCCAGCAGCCGAGGGGATGACCAAGATGAAAAACTGTTTTTT.

To note about this clone: The sample contains more than one DNA sequence encoding this CDR3. This chain connects TRBV5-1 to TRBJ1-2, with 9 bases fitting TRBD1. CDR1 and CDR2 (germline): SGHRS, YFSETQ. V lost 4 bases and J lost 4; bases outside the gene matches: 2. The length of the CDR3 is 13 residues. Written as DNA, the CDR3 is TGCGCCAGCAGCCCGGGACAGGGCTATGGCTACACCTTC. This sequence encodes CASSPGQGYGYTF.

This chain uses TRBV5-8 with TRBJ1-5; D gene uncertain. CDR1 and CDR2 from the germline V gene are SGHTS and YDEGEE. The CDR3 is 13 residues long. Trimming removed 4 bases at V and 6 bases at J, with 11 bases between. The CDR3 reads CASSPPHGQPQHF. CDR3 sequence (DNA): TGTGCCAGCAGCCCCCCCCATGGTCAGCCCCAGCATTTT.

Comments on this clone: The sample has other DNA sequences that encode this CDR3 too. The chain couples TRBV29-1 to TRBJ2-3, with a weak D call TRBD1 (5 bases). Germline CDR1 and CDR2: SQVTM and ANQGSEA. Trimming pared 6 bases from V and 1 base from J, leaving 8 bases between. CDR3 length equals 12 residues. CDR3 nucleotide sequence: TGCAGCGTGGACAAAGGCACAGATACGCAGTATTTT. Protein product: CSVDKGTDTQYF.

Note on this clone: Sequence at one end of the junction differs from germline and may be a read error. The chain employs TRBV6-5 and TRBJ2-5, with a weak D call TRBD1 (6 bases). The CDR3 is made up of 15 amino acids. CDR1 is MNHEY and CDR2 is SVGAGI in the germline V gene. Written as DNA, the CDR3 is TGTGCCAGCAGTGACTCGATACAGGGCAGGGAGACCCAGTACTTC. It specifies CASSDSIQGRETQYF.

This clone was observed a handful of times. The chain recombines TRBV14 with TRBJ2-7, with TRBD2 identical over 8 bases. The CDR3 consists of 14 residues. The J segment lost 6 bases and the V segment lost 7 bases, leaving 11 bases of the junction unmatched. Germline CDR1 reads SGHDN; CDR2 reads FVKESK. The CDR3 region is CASTTSGRRREQYF. Written as DNA, the CDR3 is TGTGCCAGCACCACCAGCGGGAGACGCCGCGAGCAGTACTTC.

The V gene is TRBV9, the J gene TRBJ1-2, with 12 bases lining up with TRBD1. The germline V gene encodes CDR1 SGDLS and CDR2 YYNGEE. This CDR3 has 15 amino acids. V gave up 4 bases and J gave up 8 bases; unmatched junction bases: 9. The CDR3 loop reads CASSPGTGGQWGYTF. The CDR3 DNA reads as TGTGCCAGCAGCCCCGGGACAGGGGGCCAGTGGGGCTACACCTTC.

The chain joins TRBV5-1 to TRBJ2-7; 7 nucleotides agree with TRBD2. With 3 bases clipped from V and 4 bases from J, the junction kept 7 bases outside the gene matches. The CDR3 has 14 amino acids. Germline assignment: CDR1 SGHRS and CDR2 YFSETQ. CDR3: CASSWQLGGYEQYF. The CDR3 DNA reads TGCGCCAGCAGCTGGCAACTGGGAGGGTACGAGCAGTACTTC.

The rearrangement joins TRBV5-3 to TRBJ2-2, with TRBD2 identical over 10 bases. TRBV5-3 is noted as an ORF with a role that remains uncertain. The J segment lost 6 bases and the V segment lost 4 bases, leaving 12 bases of the junction unmatched. The CDR3 loop spans 17 amino acids. The CDR3: CARSPGLAGEDAGELFF. The CDR3 DNA sequence: TGTGCCAGAAGCCCCGGGCTAGCGGGAGAAGATGCCGGGGAGCTGTTTTTT.

This clone was observed once. This CDR3 is also generated by other DNA sequences in the sample. This rearrangement joins TRBV18 to TRBJ1-1; tentatively, D is TRBD1 (6 bases). V lost 1 base and J 5 bases, leaving 8 bases between the germline ends. Germline CDR1 reads KGHSH; CDR2 reads LQKENI. This CDR3 has 13 amino acids. As DNA, the CDR3 is TGTGCCAGCTCACCACAGGGGGGAACTGAAGCTTTCTTT. Translating it yields CASSPQGGTEAFF.

This clone was found a few times. The chain combines TRBV29-1 with TRBJ1-4; a possible D gene is TRBD1 (5 bases). Trimming stripped 2 bases from V and 8 bases from J, with 18 bases between. Germline-derived CDR1 and CDR2 are SQVTM and ANQGSEA. This CDR3 region has 15 residues. This CDR3 reads CSVELAEGASEKLFF. CDR3 in DNA: TGCAGCGTTGAATTGGCTGAAGGGGCCAGCGAAAAACTGTTTTTT.

The rearrangement uses TRBV5-1 and TRBJ2-7; no definite D call. Per germline, CDR1 SGHRS and CDR2 YFSETQ. V shed 1 base and J shed 1 base, with 9 bases lying between them. CDR3 size: 14 residues. Written as DNA, the CDR3 is TGCGCCAGCAGCTTGAATACGGCTTCCTACGAGCAGTACTTC. Residues: CASSLNTASYEQYF.

The chain uses TRBV19 and TRBJ2-7; 9 bases fit TRBD2. Germline loops: CDR1 LNHDA, CDR2 SQIVND (reference sequence). Trimming at V came to 5 bases and at J to 5 bases, leaving 4 bases not matched to a gene. The CDR3 contains 13 residues. The CDR3 is CASSPGLANEQYF. The CDR3 bases are TGTGCCAGTAGTCCCGGACTAGCGAACGAGCAGTACTTC.

Ten or more counts support this clone. The rearrangement joins TRBV7-3 to TRBJ2-1, with 10 bases lining up with TRBD2. CDR3 length equals 18 residues. Germline-derived CDR1 and CDR2 are SGHTA and FQGTGA. V lost 2 bases to trimming and J lost 2 bases; unmatched junction nucleotides: 9. This CDR3 is CASSLLSGRGFAYNEQFF. CDR3 nucleotides: TGTGCCAGCAGCTTACTGAGCGGGAGGGGGTTCGCCTACAATGAGCAGTTCTTC. Looking up the rest from reference TRBV7-3 and TRBJ2-1 gives the full variable domain: GAGVSQTPSNKVTEKGKYVELRCDPISGHTALYWYRQSLGQGPEFLIYFQGTGAADDSGLPNDRFFAVRPEGSVSTLKIQRTERGDSAVYLCASSLLSGRGFAYNEQFFGPGTRLTVL.

The chain joins TRBV6-6 to TRBJ2-7; possibly TRBD1 for D (6 bases). V shed 5 bases and J shed 3 bases, with 17 bases lying between them. CDR3 length: 15 residues. Germline V CDR1 and CDR2: MNHNY, SVGAGI (reference sequence). CDR3 region: CASSKQGLRVYEQYF. DNA for the CDR3: TGTGCCAGCAGTAAACAGGGCCTTAGGGTCTACGAGCAGTACTTC.

The chain links TRBV28 to TRBJ2-2, with 8 bases that match TRBD2. CDR3 size: 18 residues. Per the germline V gene, CDR1 is MDHEN and CDR2 is SYDVKM. The J segment lost 0 bases and the V segment lost 5 bases, leaving 11 bases of the junction unmatched. DNA of the CDR3: TGTGCCAGCAGTCCCCCACCTCCGGGACTAGCGAACACCGGGGAGCTGTTTTTT. Translated: CASSPPPPGLANTGELFF.

The V call is TRBV19, the J call TRBJ2-3, with TRBD1 matching 10 bases. This CDR3 is built from 16 residues. J gave up 3 bases and V 4 bases, and 7 bases lay outside the gene matches. In germline, CDR1 is LNHDA, CDR2 SQIVND (reference sequence). The CDR3 DNA is TGTGCCAGTAGTACCTCCGGGACAGGGGTAACAGATACGCAGTATTTT. Its protein is CASSTSGTGVTDTQYF.